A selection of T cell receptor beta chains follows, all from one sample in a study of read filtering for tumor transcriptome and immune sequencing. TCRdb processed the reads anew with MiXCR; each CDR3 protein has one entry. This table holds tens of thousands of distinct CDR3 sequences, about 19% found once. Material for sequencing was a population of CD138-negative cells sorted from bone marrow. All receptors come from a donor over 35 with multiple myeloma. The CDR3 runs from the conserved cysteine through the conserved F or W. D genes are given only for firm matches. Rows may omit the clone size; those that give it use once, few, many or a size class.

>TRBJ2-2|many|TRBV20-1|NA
CSARVRNTGELFF
TGCAGTGCTAGAGTGAGGAACACCGGGGAGCTGTTTTTT
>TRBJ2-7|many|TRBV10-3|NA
CAIGDSEQYF
TGTGCCATCGGGGATTCCGAGCAGTACTTC
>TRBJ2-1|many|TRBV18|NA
CASSSPGDEQFF
TGTGCCAGCTCATCACCGGGCGATGAGCAGTTCTTC
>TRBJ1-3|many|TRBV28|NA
CASRPTGISGNTIYF
TGTGCCAGCAGACCGACGGGTATCTCTGGAAACACCATATATTTT
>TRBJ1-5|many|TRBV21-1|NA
CASSLQHHGDRGHF
TGTGCCAGCAGCCTACAACACCACGGTGACAGAGGACATTTT
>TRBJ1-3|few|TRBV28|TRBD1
CASSPGTGLGNTIYF
TGTGCCAGCAGCCCTGGGACAGGGCTAGGAAACACCATATATTTT
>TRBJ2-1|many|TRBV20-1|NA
CSAPPLSGRNYNEQFF
TGCAGTGCGCCGCCGTTGAGCGGGCGAAACTACAATGAGCAGTTCTTC
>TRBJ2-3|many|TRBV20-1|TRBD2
CSAEISGGGTDTQYF
TGCAGTGCAGAAATTAGCGGGGGGGGCACAGATACGCAGTATTTT
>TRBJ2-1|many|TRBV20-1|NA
CSAPTIPTDGNEQFF
TGCAGTGCTCCAACAATTCCGACCGACGGAAATGAGCAGTTCTTC
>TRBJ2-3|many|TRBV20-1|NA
CSARSQFTDTQYF
TGCAGTGCTAGATCCCAATTCACAGATACGCAGTATTTT
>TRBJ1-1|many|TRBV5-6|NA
CASSLLGTAAFF
TGTGCCAGCAGCTTGCTCGGGACTGCAGCTTTCTTT
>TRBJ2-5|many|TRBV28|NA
CASGLGQQETQYF
TGTGCCAGCGGCCTTGGGCAGCAAGAGACCCAGTACTTC
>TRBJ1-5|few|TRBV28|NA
CAGGSSNQPQHF
TGTGCTGGAGGGAGTAGCAATCAGCCCCAGCATTTT
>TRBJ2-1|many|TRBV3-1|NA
CASSHLGNEQFF
TGTGCCAGCAGCCATTTGGGGAATGAGCAGTTCTTC
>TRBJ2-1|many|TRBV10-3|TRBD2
CAISDGLAGGWFF
TGTGCCATCAGTGATGGGCTAGCGGGAGGTTGGTTCTTC
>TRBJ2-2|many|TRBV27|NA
CASSLGPARTYTGELFF
TGTGCCAGCAGCCTAGGCCCCGCAAGGACGTACACCGGGGAGCTGTTTTTT
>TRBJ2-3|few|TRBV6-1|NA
CASSSLGVGTDTQYF
TGTGCCAGCAGTTCCCTAGGGGTGGGCACAGATACGCAGTATTTT
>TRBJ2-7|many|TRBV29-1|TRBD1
CSVRGQGFEQYF
TGCAGCGTGCGGGGACAGGGGTTCGAGCAGTACTTC
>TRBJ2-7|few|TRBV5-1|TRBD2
CASSLGAGASYEQYF
TGCGCCAGCAGCTTGGGAGCGGGAGCCTCCTACGAGCAGTACTTC
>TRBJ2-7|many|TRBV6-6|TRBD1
CASSYILGDRADEQYF
TGTGCCAGCAGTTACATTTTAGGGGACAGGGCCGACGAGCAGTACTTC
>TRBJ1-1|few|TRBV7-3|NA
CASSLSPTLEAFF
TGTGCCAGCAGCTTATCCCCCACCCTTGAAGCTTTCTTT
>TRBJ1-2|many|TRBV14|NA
CASSPSYYGYTF
TGTGCCAGCAGCCCGAGCTACTATGGCTACACCTTC
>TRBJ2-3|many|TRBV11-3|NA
CASSPRTGFADTQYF
TGTGCCAGCAGTCCTAGAACAGGGTTCGCAGATACGCAGTATTTT
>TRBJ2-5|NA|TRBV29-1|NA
CSGTGKVETQYF
TGCAGCGGAACAGGGAAGGTGGAGACCCAGTACTTC
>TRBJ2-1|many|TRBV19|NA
CASSLKAGTANEQFF
TGTGCCAGTAGTTTGAAAGCCGGGACTGCCAATGAGCAGTTCTTC
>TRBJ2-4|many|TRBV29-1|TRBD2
CSVELGGKAKNIQYF
TGCAGCGTTGAGTTGGGGGGGAAAGCCAAAAACATTCAGTACTTC
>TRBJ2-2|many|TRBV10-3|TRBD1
CAIGQGGGTGELFF
TGTGCCATTGGACAGGGAGGAGGCACCGGGGAGCTGTTTTTT
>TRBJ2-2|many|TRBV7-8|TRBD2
CASSLIRTSVPNTGELFF
TGTGCCAGCAGCCTAATTAGGACTAGCGTGCCGAACACCGGGGAGCTGTTTTTT
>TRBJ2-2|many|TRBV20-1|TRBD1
CSARLRGYGELFF
TGCAGTGCGCGGCTCAGGGGGTACGGGGAGCTGTTTTTT
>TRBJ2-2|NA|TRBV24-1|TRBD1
CATRDVQGTGELFF
TGTGCCACCAGAGATGTACAGGGGACCGGGGAGCTGTTTTTT
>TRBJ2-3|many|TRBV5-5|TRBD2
CASSLAGLAGDTQYF
TGTGCCAGCAGCTTGGCCGGGTTAGCGGGGGATACGCAGTATTTT
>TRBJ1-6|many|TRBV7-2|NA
CASSLANSPLHF
TGTGCCAGCAGCTTAGCTAATTCACCCCTCCACTTT
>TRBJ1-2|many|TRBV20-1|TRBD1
CSAWTGTLANYGYTF
TGCAGTGCTTGGACAGGGACTTTAGCTAACTATGGCTACACCTTC
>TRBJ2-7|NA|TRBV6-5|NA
CASSYSGQGWYF
TGTGCCAGCAGTTACTCTGGGCAGGGTTGGTACTTC
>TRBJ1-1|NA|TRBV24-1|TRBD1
CATSGETGTGAQRAEAFF
TGTGCCACCAGTGGCGAAACCGGGACAGGGGCTCAACGCGCTGAAGCTTTCTTT
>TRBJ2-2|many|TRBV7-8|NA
CASSLQLGQGKTGELFF
TGTGCCAGCAGCTTACAGCTCGGGCAGGGGAAAACCGGGGAGCTGTTTTTT
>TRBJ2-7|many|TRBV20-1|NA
CSAREGSGSSYEQYF
TGCAGTGCTAGAGAGGGCAGCGGGTCCTCCTACGAGCAGTACTTC
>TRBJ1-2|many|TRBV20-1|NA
CSASVWGRSSVYTF
TGCAGTGCTAGTGTATGGGGAAGGTCGAGTGTCTACACCTTC